This TCR beta chain was captured in a study of CXCR3-negative and CXCR3-positive naive CD8 T cells. On the study more broadly: With about 1.5 +/- 0.3 million reads per library, the TRB reads numbered roughly 140 million in total.

Every subset of CD8+ T cells was sorted in triplicate at approximately 300,000 cells each. A word on this clonotype: No antigen is known for it.

Libraries of TRB cDNA were made by 5' RACE and carried UMIs. From its re-call of the 5' RACE reads, TCRdb lists each CDR3 protein once, without DNA. Recorded for this sample: tens of thousands of distinct CDR3 sequences. Notes on the study in general: For the naive subsets, surface CD5 was similar, and TCR strength was inferred from TRB CDR3 properties. Relative to memory CD8+ cells, whose diversity was much lower, both naive subsets had comparably high diversity.

Sample: memory CD8+ T cells from blood. The sequence was obtained from a human donor in good health. Some clones in this sample may be carry-over from other donors' samples.

The CDR3 region is CASSRSGNPNNEQFF. V usage is TRBV27 and J usage is TRBJ2-1. The CDR3 has 15 residues. The germline V gene encodes CDR1 MNHEY and CDR2 SMNVEV (reference sequence).